The present T cell receptor beta chain was sequenced within a study of CD8 T cells in Susac syndrome. The authors carried out high-throughput sequencing of TCR beta. They applied it to CD8+ and CD4+ T cells obtained from blood. The multiple sclerosis control cohort comprised treatment-naive individuals presenting with stable or active relapsing-remitting disease. Negative magnetic isolation gave CD8+ and CD4+ cells; FACS enriched CD8+ TEMRA. RNA, at about 0.45 to 1 ug, was reverse transcribed with random hexamers. The TCR beta CDR3 was amplified by immunoSEQ multiplex PCR across 54 Vbeta, 13 Jbeta. Each CDR3 protein gets one entry after TCRdb re-called the immunoSEQ multiplex PCR reads with MiXCR. The sample shows about 300,000 distinct CDR3 sequences, just over 90% of them seen only once. CDR3 length: 15 residues. CDR1 GTSNPN and CDR2 SVGIG come from the germline V gene (reference sequence). V was shortened by 3 bases and J by 3 bases, with 17 bases between the two germline ends.

This receptor was obtained from a human donor with multiple sclerosis. V and J are TRBV30 and TRBJ2-5, with D tentatively TRBD2 (6 bases). The sample was CD4+ T cells from PBMCs. The CDR3 protein is CAWSKEGLPEETQYF. CDR3 coding DNA: TGTGCCTGGAGCAAGGAGGGGTTACCTGAAGAGACCCAGTACTTC.